This TCR beta chain was captured in a study of Ad26.COV2.S vaccination and SARS-CoV-2 variants. Study-level information: The donor was enrolled in the Ad26.COV2.S arm of the COV1001 trial. Doses of Ad26.COV2.S were injected into muscle once or twice, 56 days apart.

A remark on this clone: The same CDR3 also results from other DNA sequences found in this sample.

Using immunoSEQ multiplex PCR, the repertoire was profiled, and TCRdb retains in-frame clones only, with some absent. The sample records 200,000 to 300,000 clones, around 87% being singletons. Trimming shortened V by 0 bases and J by 6 bases, and 7 bases separated the two germline ends. The CDR3 spans 14 residues. Germline-derived CDR1 and CDR2 are SGHRS and YFSETQ. Treatment meaning: 15 to 20 received Ad26.COV2.S at low or high dose, single or two shots; several received placebo; per-sample allocation not given. The samples date from day 63 after the first vaccine or placebo injection. What was given as vaccine was an Ad26 vector encoding Wuhan-strain SARS-CoV-2 spike.

Sequenced here: peripheral blood, sampled in a trial of Ad26.COV2.S vaccine versus placebo. The sequence was obtained from a person aged 18-60 years who received the Ad26.COV2.S COVID-19 vaccine or a placebo. This chain joins TRBV5-1 and TRBJ1-6; D not certain. The CDR3 spells CASSLEGSNSPLHF. The CDR3 nucleotides read TGCGCCAGCAGCTTGGAAGGGTCTAATTCACCCCTCCACTTT.